A single sample is the source of the 29 T cell receptor beta chains below, sequenced in a study of T-cell reconstitution after alpha-beta-depleted transplantation in children. TCRbeta library preparation incorporated unique molecular identifiers. TCRdb re-derived calls from the PCR reads in MiXCR, one entry per CDR3 protein. The data hold 500,000 or so distinct CDR3 sequences, with approximately 32% observed a single time. The sample in question was PBMCs from the stem cell graft donor, obtained from the stem cell graft. These receptors came from a human donor who donated a stem cell graft to a child with aplastic anemia.

The genes are TRBV7-8 and TRBJ1-1; D unclear. V lost 2 bases, J lost 9 bases, and 10 bases lay in between. The germline V gene has CDR1 SGHVS and CDR2 FQNEAQ. CDR3 length: 12 amino acids. The CDR3 here is CASSLLPQQAFF. DNA of the CDR3: TGTGCCAGCAGCTTACTCCCCCAACAAGCTTTCTTT.

There are a few counts of this clonotype. CDR3 sequence reads: CSGGHFYEQYF. CDR3 in DNA: TGCAGCGGGGGACACTTCTACGAGCAGTACTTC. This chain uses TRBV29-1 with TRBJ2-7; weak D call: TRBD1 (6 bases). The CDR3 sequence is 11 residues long. V was shortened by 7 bases and J by 3 bases, with 10 bases between the two germline ends. CDR1 is SQVTM, CDR2 ANQGSEA, per germline.

The V and J genes are TRBV20-1 and TRBJ1-5; D might be TRBD1 (5 bases). The CDR3 sequence is 13 residues long. The germline V and J ends were trimmed by 2 bases and 5 bases, with 10 bases remaining between them. Germline loops: CDR1 DFQATT, CDR2 SNEGSKA (reference sequence). The CDR3 coding sequence is TGCAGTGCTAGATTCGGCAGGGATCAGCCCCAGCATTTT. This codes for CSARFGRDQPQHF.

This clonotype was detected only a few times. CDR3 in amino acids: CASSLQIQAPGRTGSYEQYF. CDR3 DNA sequence: TGTGCCAGCAGCTTACAAATCCAGGCTCCGGGCCGGACGGGTTCCTACGAGCAGTACTTC. The rearrangement uses TRBV11-1 and TRBJ2-7; D call uncertain. The CDR3 extends over 20 amino acids. The ends were cut back, 2 bases at V and 1 base at J, with 27 bases in the middle. Germline-derived CDR1 and CDR2 are SGHAT and FQDESV (reference sequence).

The table lists this clonotype with many counts. The junction and the germline gene differ at one end; a read error may be behind it. V is TRBV29-1 and J is TRBJ1-1; the D is unclear. CDR1 and CDR2 (germline): SQVTM, ANQGSEA. The CDR3 has 10 residues. CDR3 sequence reads: CSVGLESQTF. Written as DNA, the CDR3 is TGCAGCGTGGGCCTGGAGTCACAGACTTTT. Using reference TRBV29-1 and TRBJ1-1 for the parts outside the CDR3, the full variable domain is SAVISQKPSRDICQRGTSLTIQCQVDSQVTMMFWYRQQPGQSLTLIATANQGSEATYESGFVIDKFPISRPNLTFSTLTVSNMSPEDSSIYLCSVGLESQTFGQGTRLTVV.

The chain employs TRBV11-1 and TRBJ1-3, with D maybe TRBD1 (6 bases). This CDR3 has 18 residues. The V end lost 5 bases, the J end lost 2 bases, and 22 bases lay between the germline ends. Germline V gene lookup returns CDR1 SGHAT and CDR2 FQDESV (reference sequence). The CDR3: CASSPSSEGRGTGNTIYF. The CDR3 nucleotides are TGTGCCAGCAGCCCGTCGAGCGAGGGCAGGGGAACTGGAAACACCATATATTTT.

The chain couples TRBV18 to TRBJ2-5; D ambiguous. Germline CDR1 KGHSH, CDR2 LQKENI. The CDR3 consists of 12 residues. V shed 2 bases and J shed 5 bases, with 6 bases lying between them. In nucleotides, the CDR3 is TGTGCCAGCTCACCAATGGACGAGACCCAGTACTTC. Translation gives CASSPMDETQYF.

J is TRBJ2-1 and V is TRBV14, with 9 bases lining up with TRBD2. The trim removed 4 bases at V and 1 base at J, leaving 11 bases unmatched. Germline V CDR1 and CDR2: SGHDN, FVKESK. This CDR3 region has 18 residues. CDR3 bases: TGTGCCAGCAGCCCCGTGGCTAGCGGGGACGGGTCCTACAATGAGCAGTTCTTC. It encodes CASSPVASGDGSYNEQFF.

This chain uses TRBV12-5 with TRBJ2-1; 11 bases agree with TRBD2. After removal of 7 bases from V and 9 bases from J, the junction contained 5 bases not matched to a gene. Per the germline V gene, CDR1 is LGHNT and CDR2 is FRNRAP. The CDR3 spans 13 residues. The CDR3, as DNA: TGTGCTAGTGTAGCGGGAGGGGTTGGTGAGCAGTTCTTC. It codes for CASVAGGVGEQFF.

This clonotype showed up just a few times. The chain combines TRBV29-1 with TRBJ2-1, with TRBD1 as a possible D gene (6 bases). The V gene lost 6 bases and the J gene lost 1 base, with 19 bases spanning the gap. The germline V gene has CDR1 SQVTM and CDR2 ANQGSEA. This CDR3 is 16 amino acids long. The CDR3 DNA reads as TGCAGCGTGACATATCGCTTGGGGGCTTCCTACAATGAGCAGTTCTTC. This sequence encodes CSVTYRLGASYNEQFF.

V is TRBV19 and J is TRBJ1-5, with 10 bases lining up with TRBD1. CDR1 is LNHDA, CDR2 SQIVND, per germline (reference sequence). There are 18 residues in the CDR3. V lost 4 bases, J lost 7 bases, and 16 bases stayed unmatched. The CDR3 DNA reads TGTGCCAGTAGTACCGGGACAGGGGAAAGGTGGGTAGGCCAGCCCCAGCATTTT. It is translated as CASSTGTGERWVGQPQHF.

There are a few counts of this clonotype. V and J are TRBV7-2 and TRBJ2-2; D is undetermined. Germline V gene sequence: CDR1 SGHTA, CDR2 FQGNSA. The CDR3 sequence is 14 residues long. Trimming left V 6 bases short and J 1 base short, with 9 bases between. CDR3 protein: CASSRDKNTGELFF. Written as DNA, the CDR3 is TGTGCCAGCAGTCGAGACAAGAACACCGGGGAGCTGTTTTTT.

The V gene is TRBV5-6, the J gene TRBJ1-1, with a possible D match to TRBD1 (6 bases). Trimming removed 4 bases at V and 5 bases at J, with 15 bases between. The CDR3 is made up of 14 amino acids. The germline CDR1 and CDR2 sequences are SGHDT and YYEEEE. In nucleotides, the CDR3 is TGTGCCAGCAGCGTCCCAGGGGCTCGGACTGAAGCTTTCTTT. Translated, it gives CASSVPGARTEAFF. The complete variable domain, with remaining parts taken from reference TRBV5-6 and TRBJ1-1, reads DAGVTQSPTHLIKTRGQQVTLRCSPKSGHDTVSWYQQALGQGPQFIFQYYEEEERQRGNFPDRFSGHQFPNYSSELNVNALLLGDSALYLCASSVPGARTEAFFGQGTRLTVV.

This chain links TRBV7-9 with TRBJ2-7; D is perhaps TRBD1 (7 bases). Germline CDR1 and CDR2: SEHNR and FQNEAQ (reference sequence). Deletions cut 3 bases from V and 5 bases from J, with 17 bases between. CDR3 length: 15 amino acids. The CDR3 bases are TGTGCCAGCAGCTTTCTAGAACAGGGGAGGCACGAGCAGTACGTC. It is translated as CASSFLEQGRHEQYV.

The rearrangement links TRBV3-1 to TRBJ1-1; D is possibly TRBD1 (6 bases). The V and J ends lost 4 bases and 11 bases respectively, with 17 bases between them. This CDR3 contains 13 residues. From germline, CDR1 is LGHDT and CDR2 YNNKEL (reference sequence). The CDR3 DNA is TGTGCCAGCAGCCCATTGACAGGCCTTGTTGCTTTCTTT. Its protein is CASSPLTGLVAFF.

This clonotype was counted a single time. The chain carries TRBV7-2 and TRBJ2-5; 9 bases line up with TRBD1. CDR1 and CDR2 from the germline V gene are SGHTA and FQGNSA. The CDR3 runs to 15 residues. The junction had 2 bases not matched to a gene; V was cut back by 1 base and J by 2 bases. CDR3 amino acids: CASSLGTGEQETQYF. CDR3 in DNA: TGTGCCAGCAGCTTAGGGACAGGGGAACAAGAGACCCAGTACTTC.

This chain uses TRBV9 with TRBJ2-7; TRBD2 might be the D (5 bases). Deletions cut 0 bases from V and 6 bases from J, with 13 bases between. The germline CDR1 and CDR2 sequences are SGDLS and YYNGEE. The CDR3 extends over 14 amino acids. The CDR3 sequence is CASSVGLRGTEQYF. In DNA form, the CDR3 reads TGTGCCAGCAGCGTAGGTCTTCGGGGAACCGAGCAGTACTTC.

This clonotype was found a few times. The gene calls are TRBV10-3 and TRBJ1-4; D is possibly TRBD1 (6 bases). The germline CDR1 and CDR2 sequences are ENHRY and SYGVKD. The CDR3 has 15 amino acids. The V gene lost 6 bases and the J gene lost 1 base, with 12 bases spanning the gap. CDR3 in DNA: TGTGCCATCAGAGATCCGGGACAAACTAATGAAAAACTGTTTTTT. Encoded protein: CAIRDPGQTNEKLFF.

This chain joins TRBV6-5 and TRBJ1-4; D may be TRBD1 (6 bases). Germline CDR1 reads MNHEY; CDR2 reads SVGAGI. Trimming removed 0 bases at V and 8 bases at J, with 13 bases between. This CDR3 is built from 15 residues. The CDR3 DNA sequence: TGTGCCAGCAGTTACTCGATCACAGGGTCCGAAAAACTGTTTTTT. As protein: CASSYSITGSEKLFF.

V usage is TRBV20-1 and J usage is TRBJ1-2; the D gene is possibly TRBD1 (6 bases). Trimming removed 1 base at V and 8 bases at J, with 17 bases between. Germline V gene sequence: CDR1 DFQATT, CDR2 SNEGSKA (reference sequence). This CDR3 region has 14 residues. CDR3 in amino acids: CSARGDTKPGGYTF. The DNA of the CDR3 is TGCAGTGCTAGAGGGGACACAAAACCTGGCGGCTACACCTTC.

This clonotype was counted between two and nine times. The chain carries TRBV12-3 or TRBV12-4 and TRBJ2-5, with 9 bases lining up with TRBD2. V was clipped by 7 bases and J by 1 base; unmatched bases: 7. The CDR3 covers 15 residues. CDR3: CASTIPTSGQETQYF. In nucleotides, the CDR3 is TGTGCCAGCACCATCCCGACTAGCGGCCAAGAGACCCAGTACTTC.

This clonotype turned up a few times. The rearrangement uses TRBV20-1 and TRBJ2-7; D may be TRBD2 (5 bases). The CDR3 is made up of 12 amino acids. CDR1 is DFQATT, CDR2 SNEGSKA, per germline (reference sequence). Trimming removed 4 bases at V and 3 bases at J, with 10 bases between. This CDR3 reads CSATMSGYEQYF. The CDR3 DNA is TGCAGTGCTACCATGAGCGGCTACGAGCAGTACTTC.

This clonotype has more than one count but fewer than ten. This rearrangement joins TRBV6-4 to TRBJ1-4; tentatively, D is TRBD1 (6 bases). The CDR3 is 14 amino acids. V was clipped by 3 bases and J by 6 bases, with 11 bases between them. The V gene's germline CDR1 is MRHNA and CDR2 SNTAGT. The CDR3 nucleotides read TGTGCCAGCAGTGATAACAGGGCGGATGAAAAACTGTTTTTT. It codes for CASSDNRADEKLFF.

CDR3 DNA: TGTGCCAGCAGCCCTGGGGGCAGCCAAAATGAGCAGTTCTTC. Amino acids: CASSPGGSQNEQFF. The rearrangement joins TRBV5-4 to TRBJ2-1, with D possibly matching TRBD1 (6 bases). The germline CDR1 and CDR2 sequences are SGHNT and YYREEE (reference sequence). V was cut by 4 bases and J by 7 bases, with 15 bases left in between. This CDR3 comprises 14 residues.

The J gene is TRBJ1-5, the V gene TRBV27; D is possibly TRBD1 (6 bases). The CDR3 is made up of 13 amino acids. The V gene's germline CDR1 is MNHEY and CDR2 SMNVEV (reference sequence). Trimming took off 4 bases at V and 5 bases at J, with 9 bases between the two ends. CDR3 amino acids: CASSWGGHQPQHF. CDR3 DNA: TGTGCCAGCAGTTGGGGGGGGCATCAGCCCCAGCATTTT.

The V call is TRBV6-2 or TRBV6-3, the J call TRBJ1-4, with D unresolved. Deletions cut 2 bases from V and 5 bases from J, with 9 bases between. The V gene's germline CDR1 is MNHEY and CDR2 SVGEGT. The CDR3 runs to 14 residues. The CDR3 DNA reads TGTGCCAGCAGTTACCAGGCTCGCAATGAAAAACTGTTTTTT. Protein sequence: CASSYQARNEKLFF.

This clonotype was seen ten or more times. The genes are TRBV20-1 and TRBJ2-1; the match to TRBD2 covers 14 bases. J gave up 15 bases and V 0 bases, and 13 bases lay outside the gene matches. The CDR3 covers 16 residues. Germline CDR1 DFQATT, CDR2 SNEGSKA (reference sequence). CDR3 residues: CSARDIQGTSGRSRFF. In nucleotides, the CDR3 is TGCAGTGCTAGAGATATCCAGGGGACTAGCGGGAGAAGTCGGTTCTTC.

The J gene is TRBJ2-7, the V gene TRBV6-2 or TRBV6-3; 7 nucleotides match TRBD2. CDR1 is MNHEY and CDR2 is SVGEGT in the germline V gene. CDR3 length equals 14 residues. J lost 1 base, V lost 7 bases, and 7 bases had no gene match. The CDR3 coding sequence is TGTGCCAGCAAGAGAGCGGGAACATCCTACGAGCAGTACTTC. Translation: CASKRAGTSYEQYF.

This clonotype was observed a handful of times. V and J are TRBV6-5 and TRBJ2-7, with D perhaps matching TRBD2 (5 bases). The V end was cut by 2 bases, the J end by 6 bases, with 11 bases between. Germline loops: CDR1 MNHEY, CDR2 SVGAGI. The CDR3 has 13 residues. CDR3 sequence reads: CASSYPPEGEQYF. CDR3 sequence (DNA): TGTGCCAGCAGTTACCCTCCCGAGGGCGAGCAGTACTTC.